This entry describes one TCR beta chain. The CDR3 contains 16 residues. Germline lookup yields CDR1 LGHNA and CDR2 YNFKEQ. V was clipped by 3 bases and J by 5 bases; unmatched bases: 6. The data were obtained in a study of blood T cell repertoires in COVID-19. Study information: The analysed material was cDNA or gDNA that came from T cells, B-cell-depleted T cells, or PBMCs.

Profiled with immunoSEQ multiplex PCR; TCRdb holds only in-frame clones, not every one. The sample contains about 260,000 clones, about 89% of which appear only once. Material: peripheral blood. The receptor comes from a man aged 35 to 55 with active or convalescent COVID-19. The chain joins TRBV4-2 to TRBJ2-1, with TRBD1 identical over 11 bases. CDR3 nucleotides: TGTGCCAGCAGCCACGCGGGGACAGGGGGTGACAATGAGCAGTTCTTC. Its translation: CASSHAGTGGDNEQFF.